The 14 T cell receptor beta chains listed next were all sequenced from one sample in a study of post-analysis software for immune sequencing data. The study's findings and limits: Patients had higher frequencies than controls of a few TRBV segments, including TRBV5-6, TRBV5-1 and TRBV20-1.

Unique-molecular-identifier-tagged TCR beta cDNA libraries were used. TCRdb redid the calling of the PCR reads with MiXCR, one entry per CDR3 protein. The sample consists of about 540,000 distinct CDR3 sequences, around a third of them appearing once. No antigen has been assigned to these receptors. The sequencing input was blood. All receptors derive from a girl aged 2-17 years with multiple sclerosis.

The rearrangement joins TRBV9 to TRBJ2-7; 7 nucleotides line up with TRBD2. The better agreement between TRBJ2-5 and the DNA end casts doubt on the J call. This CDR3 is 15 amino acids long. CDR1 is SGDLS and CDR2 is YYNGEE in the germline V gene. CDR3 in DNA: TGTGCCAGCAGCGTAGGCAAAGGGGAGGGGGAGACCCAGTACTTC. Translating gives CASSVGKGEGETQYF.

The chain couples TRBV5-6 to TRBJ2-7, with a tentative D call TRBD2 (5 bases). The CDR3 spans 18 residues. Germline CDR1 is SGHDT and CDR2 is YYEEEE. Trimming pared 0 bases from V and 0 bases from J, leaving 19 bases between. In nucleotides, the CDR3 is TGTGCCAGCAGCTTGGCGCCCGGGGTAAAGCGGTTCTCCTACGAGCAGTACTTC. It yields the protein CASSLAPGVKRFSYEQYF. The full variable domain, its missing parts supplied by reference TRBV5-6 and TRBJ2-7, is DAGVTQSPTHLIKTRGQQVTLRCSPKSGHDTVSWYQQALGQGPQFIFQYYEEEERQRGNFPDRFSGHQFPNYSSELNVNALLLGDSALYLCASSLAPGVKRFSYEQYFGPGTRLTVT.

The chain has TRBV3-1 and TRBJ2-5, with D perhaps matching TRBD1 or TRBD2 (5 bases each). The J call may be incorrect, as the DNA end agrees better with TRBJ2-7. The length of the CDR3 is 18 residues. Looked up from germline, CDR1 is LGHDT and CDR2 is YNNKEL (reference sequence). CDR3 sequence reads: CASSPLPPTGTVSYEQYF. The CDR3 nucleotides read TGTGCCAGCAGCCCCCTTCCGCCGACCGGGACGGTCTCCTACGAGCAGTACTTC.

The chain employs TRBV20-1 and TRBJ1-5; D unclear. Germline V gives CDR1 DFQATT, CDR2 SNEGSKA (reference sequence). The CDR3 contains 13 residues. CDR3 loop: CSVRPVQNQPQHF. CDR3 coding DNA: TGCAGCGTCCGGCCGGTCCAGAATCAGCCCCAGCATTTT.

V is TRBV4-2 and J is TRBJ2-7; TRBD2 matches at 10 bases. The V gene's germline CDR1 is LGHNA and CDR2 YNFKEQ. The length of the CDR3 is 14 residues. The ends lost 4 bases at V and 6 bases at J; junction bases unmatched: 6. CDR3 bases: TGTGCCAGCAGCCGAGGGACTAGCGAGGGCGAGCAGTACTTC. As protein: CASSRGTSEGEQYF.

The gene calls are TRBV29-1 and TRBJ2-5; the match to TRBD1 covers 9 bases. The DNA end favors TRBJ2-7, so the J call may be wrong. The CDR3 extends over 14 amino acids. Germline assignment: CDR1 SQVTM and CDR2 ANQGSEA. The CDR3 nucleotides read TGCAGCGTTGGAGGGGGGACAGGGCCACACGAGCAGTACTTC. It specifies CSVGGGTGPHEQYF.

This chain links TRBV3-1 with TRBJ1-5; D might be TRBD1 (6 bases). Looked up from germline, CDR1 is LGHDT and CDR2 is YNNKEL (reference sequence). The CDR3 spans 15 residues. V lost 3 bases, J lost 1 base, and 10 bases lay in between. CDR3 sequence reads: CASSQGARSNQPQHF. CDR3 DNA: TGTGCCAGCAGCCAGGGGGCGCGGAGCAATCAGCCCCAGCATTTT.

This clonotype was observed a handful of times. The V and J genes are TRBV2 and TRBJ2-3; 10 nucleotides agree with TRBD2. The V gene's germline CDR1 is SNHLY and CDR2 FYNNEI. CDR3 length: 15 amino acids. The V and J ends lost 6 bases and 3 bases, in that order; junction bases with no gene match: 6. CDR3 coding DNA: TGTGCCAGCAGACTTAGCGGGGGGCCTACAGATACGCAGTATTTT. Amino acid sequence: CASRLSGGPTDTQYF.

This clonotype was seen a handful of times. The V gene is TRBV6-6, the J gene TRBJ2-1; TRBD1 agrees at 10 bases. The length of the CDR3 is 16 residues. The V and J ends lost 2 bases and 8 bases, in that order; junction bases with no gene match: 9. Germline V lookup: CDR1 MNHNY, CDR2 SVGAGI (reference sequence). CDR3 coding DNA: TGTGCCAGCAGTTACCCCGACAGGGGGCGTGTGGATGAGCAGTTCTTC. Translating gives CASSYPDRGRVDEQFF.

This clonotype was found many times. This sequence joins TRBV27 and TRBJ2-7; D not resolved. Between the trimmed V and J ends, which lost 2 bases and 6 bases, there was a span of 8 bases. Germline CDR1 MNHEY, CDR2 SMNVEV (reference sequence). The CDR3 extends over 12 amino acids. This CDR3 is CASSLSGGEQYF. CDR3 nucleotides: TGTGCCAGCAGTTTAAGTGGTGGCGAGCAGTACTTC.

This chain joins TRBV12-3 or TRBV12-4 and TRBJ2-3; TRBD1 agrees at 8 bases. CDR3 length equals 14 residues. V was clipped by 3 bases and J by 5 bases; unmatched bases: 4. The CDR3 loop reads CASSFRQGRDTQYF. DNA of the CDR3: TGTGCCAGCAGTTTTAGACAGGGGAGAGATACGCAGTATTTT.

The CDR3 nucleotides read TGTGCCAGCAGCAGAGGCTACACAGATACGCAGTATTTT. It translates to CASSRGYTDTQYF. The genes are TRBV14 and TRBJ2-3; the D is unclear. The CDR3 is 13 residues long. The germline V gene has CDR1 SGHDN and CDR2 FVKESK. The ends were cut back, 5 bases at V and 2 bases at J, with 8 bases in the middle.

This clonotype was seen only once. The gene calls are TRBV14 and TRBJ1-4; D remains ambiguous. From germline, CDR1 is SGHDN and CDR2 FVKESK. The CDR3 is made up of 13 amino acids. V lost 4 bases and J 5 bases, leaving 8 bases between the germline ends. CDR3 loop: CASSRSQNEKLFF. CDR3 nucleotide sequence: TGTGCCAGCAGCCGTTCACAGAATGAAAAACTGTTTTTT.

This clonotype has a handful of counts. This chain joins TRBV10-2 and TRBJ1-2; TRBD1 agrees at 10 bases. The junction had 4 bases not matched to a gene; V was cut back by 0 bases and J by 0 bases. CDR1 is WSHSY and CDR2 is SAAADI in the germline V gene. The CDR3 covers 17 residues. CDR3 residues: CASSESPGTGANYGYTF. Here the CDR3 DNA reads TGCGCCAGCAGTGAGTCACCGGGGACAGGGGCTAACTATGGCTACACCTTC.